Listed below are T cell receptor beta chains from one sample, sequenced in a study of blood T cells in healthy people across ages. MiXCR, applied by TCRdb to the 5' RACE reads, yields one record per CDR3 protein. Among about 730,000 distinct CDR3 sequences listed, roughly two fifths were seen once. Sequenced material: blood. These receptors were taken from a woman in her fifties or sixties in good health. Both conserved end residues are part of each CDR3. The order of the fields is clone size, V gene, D gene, J gene, CDR3 protein, CDR3 DNA. A D gene is named only where the DNA matches it firmly. The listing skips clone size in some rows; elsewhere it reads once, few, many or a size class.

abundance: -
v_gene: TRBV7-2
d_gene: TRBD2
j_gene: TRBJ2-5
CDR3aa: CASSEGLAWQTQYF
CDR3nt: TGTGCCAGCAGCGAGGGACTAGCGTGGCAGACCCAGTACTTC

abundance: -
v_gene: TRBV20-1
d_gene: TRBD2
j_gene: TRBJ2-7
CDR3aa: CSASPRDYGGDEQYF
CDR3nt: TGCAGTGCCTCGCCCCGGGACTACGGGGGGGACGAGCAGTACTTC

abundance: few
v_gene: TRBV20-1
d_gene: -
j_gene: TRBJ1-5
CDR3aa: CSARTTGDLHQPQHF
CDR3nt: TGCAGTGCTAGAACGACAGGTGACCTTCATCAGCCCCAGCATTTT

abundance: few
v_gene: TRBV4-1
d_gene: -
j_gene: TRBJ1-4
CDR3aa: CASSRGPDSPNEKLFF
CDR3nt: TGCGCCAGCAGCCGGGGTCCGGACAGCCCTAATGAAAAACTGTTTTTT

abundance: -
v_gene: TRBV5-1
d_gene: TRBD1
j_gene: TRBJ2-5
CDR3aa: CASSSGQADRGETQYF
CDR3nt: TGCGCCAGCAGCTCCGGACAGGCCGACCGTGGGGAGACCCAGTACTTC

abundance: -
v_gene: TRBV20-1
d_gene: TRBD2
j_gene: TRBJ2-3
CDR3aa: CSPKRAGEDTQYF
CDR3nt: TGCAGTCCAAAAAGGGCGGGAGAGGATACGCAGTATTTT

abundance: few
v_gene: TRBV12-3/TRBV12-4
d_gene: TRBD1
j_gene: TRBJ1-5
CDR3aa: CASSFQGVDYNQPQHF
CDR3nt: TGTGCCAGCAGTTTCCAGGGGGTGGATTACAATCAGCCCCAGCATTTT

abundance: -
v_gene: TRBV27
d_gene: TRBD2
j_gene: TRBJ2-7
CDR3aa: CASSLKGLAGVHEQYF
CDR3nt: TGTGCCAGCAGTCTAAAGGGACTAGCGGGAGTCCACGAGCAGTACTTC

abundance: -
v_gene: TRBV5-1
d_gene: -
j_gene: TRBJ1-2
CDR3aa: CASSDGGRNGYTF
CDR3nt: TGCGCCAGCAGTGATGGGGGTAGGAATGGCTACACCTTC

abundance: -
v_gene: TRBV10-2
d_gene: -
j_gene: TRBJ2-3
CDR3aa: CASSPRWVGGGDTQYF
CDR3nt: TGCGCCAGCAGCCCCCGTTGGGTCGGGGGTGGAGATACGCAGTATTTT

abundance: -
v_gene: TRBV7-9
d_gene: -
j_gene: TRBJ1-1
CDR3aa: CASGDDWEGNTEAFF
CDR3nt: TGTGCCAGCGGGGACGATTGGGAGGGTAACACTGAAGCTTTCTTT

abundance: -
v_gene: TRBV7-3
d_gene: -
j_gene: TRBJ2-1
CDR3aa: CASKGAASGRDEQFF
CDR3nt: TGTGCCAGCAAGGGGGCGGCTAGCGGACGGGATGAGCAGTTCTTC

abundance: few
v_gene: TRBV28
d_gene: TRBD2
j_gene: TRBJ2-5
CDR3aa: CATGGSFVTSETQYF
CDR3nt: TGTGCCACCGGGGGGTCTTTTGTTACGTCGGAGACCCAGTACTTC

abundance: -
v_gene: TRBV28
d_gene: -
j_gene: TRBJ2-1
CDR3aa: CASNKPGQIKFF
CDR3nt: TGTGCCAGCAACAAACCCGGGCAGATCAAGTTCTTC

abundance: -
v_gene: TRBV7-2
d_gene: -
j_gene: TRBJ2-7
CDR3aa: CASSLALTLGGREQYF
CDR3nt: TGTGCCAGCAGCTTAGCTCTCACCCTGGGGGGACGCGAGCAGTACTTC

abundance: -
v_gene: TRBV20-1
d_gene: -
j_gene: TRBJ2-2
CDR3aa: CSASFQAHAGELFF
CDR3nt: TGCAGTGCTAGTTTCCAGGCACACGCCGGGGAGCTGTTTTTT

abundance: once
v_gene: TRBV20-1
d_gene: -
j_gene: TRBJ2-7
CDR3aa: CSAYPRTDSYEQYF
CDR3nt: TGCAGTGCCTATCCCCGAACGGACTCCTACGAGCAGTACTTC

abundance: -
v_gene: TRBV7-9
d_gene: -
j_gene: TRBJ2-5
CDR3aa: CASSPPTGLVQETQYF
CDR3nt: TGTGCCAGCAGCCCCCCCACCGGACTTGTCCAAGAGACCCAGTACTTC

abundance: -
v_gene: TRBV7-2
d_gene: -
j_gene: TRBJ1-1
CDR3aa: CASRVFRWGAGNTEAFF
CDR3nt: TGTGCCAGCCGGGTTTTTAGGTGGGGGGCTGGGAACACTGAAGCTTTCTTT

abundance: -
v_gene: TRBV11-3
d_gene: TRBD2
j_gene: TRBJ2-1
CDR3aa: CASSLAYTAGGSSYNEQFF
CDR3nt: TGTGCCAGCAGCTTAGCGTATACGGCGGGGGGAAGCTCCTACAATGAGCAGTTCTTC

abundance: -
v_gene: TRBV24-1
d_gene: -
j_gene: TRBJ2-1
CDR3aa: CATSDGLQYNEQFF
CDR3nt: TGTGCCACCAGTGATGGGCTTCAGTACAATGAGCAGTTCTTC

abundance: -
v_gene: TRBV24-1
d_gene: -
j_gene: TRBJ1-2
CDR3aa: CATSDPGPPRSGYTF
CDR3nt: TGTGCCACCAGTGATCCCGGGCCTCCTCGAAGTGGCTACACCTTC

abundance: -
v_gene: TRBV10-3
d_gene: TRBD1
j_gene: TRBJ1-6
CDR3aa: CAISEHRGRDNSPLHF
CDR3nt: TGTGCCATCAGTGAGCACAGGGGGCGGGATAATTCACCCCTCCACTTT

abundance: once
v_gene: TRBV15
d_gene: TRBD1
j_gene: TRBJ2-1
CDR3aa: CATSSPRGLNEQFF
CDR3nt: TGTGCCACCAGCAGCCCCAGGGGGCTCAATGAGCAGTTCTTC

abundance: few
v_gene: TRBV7-9
d_gene: -
j_gene: TRBJ2-7
CDR3aa: CATSQGYEQYF
CDR3nt: TGTGCCACCTCACAGGGCTACGAGCAGTACTTC

abundance: few
v_gene: TRBV29-1
d_gene: -
j_gene: TRBJ1-2
CDR3aa: CSVSYSGGGYTF
CDR3nt: TGCAGCGTCAGTTACAGCGGCGGGGGCTACACCTTC

abundance: -
v_gene: TRBV29-1
d_gene: TRBD1
j_gene: TRBJ2-7
CDR3aa: CSVERCRGLGDEQYF
CDR3nt: TGCAGCGTTGAGAGGTGCAGGGGGCTAGGCGATGAGCAGTACTTC

abundance: -
v_gene: TRBV30
d_gene: -
j_gene: TRBJ1-6
CDR3aa: CAWSILGVNSPLHF
CDR3nt: TGTGCCTGGAGTATCCTGGGGGTTAATTCACCCCTCCACTTT

abundance: -
v_gene: TRBV9
d_gene: -
j_gene: TRBJ2-3
CDR3aa: CASSVSWTTDTQYF
CDR3nt: TGTGCCAGCAGCGTTAGTTGGACCACAGATACGCAGTATTTT

abundance: -
v_gene: TRBV6-1
d_gene: TRBD2
j_gene: TRBJ2-5
CDR3aa: CASSMGAGPPETQYF
CDR3nt: TGTGCCAGCAGTATGGGAGCGGGGCCTCCGGAGACCCAGTACTTC

abundance: -
v_gene: TRBV12-3/TRBV12-4
d_gene: TRBD2
j_gene: TRBJ2-3
CDR3aa: CASSNSGRGHRYAYF
CDR3nt: TGTGCCAGCAGCAATAGCGGGAGAGGGCACAGATACGCGTATTTT